Sequencing of this T cell receptor (beta chain) was carried out in a study of blood T cell repertoires in COVID-19. Across the whole study: The United States, Italy and Spain were the sources of the acute and convalescent COVID-19 samples.

Germline CDR1 is SQVTM and CDR2 is ANQGSEA. V was clipped by 8 bases and J by 0 bases; unmatched bases: 13. The CDR3 covers 16 residues. Per the study methods: Reference gene primer amplification gave estimated nucleated cell counts. Generated by immunoSEQ multiplex PCR, the TCRdb table keeps only in-frame clones and is missing some. The D gene and trimming were derived from the DNA, and the V and J assignments and clone size from that table. The profile shows roughly 190,000 clones, around 90% of them singletons. The TCR sequence derives from a man in his fifties with acute or convalescent COVID-19. Source material: peripheral blood. The V gene is TRBV29-1, the J gene TRBJ1-3; 7 bases are shared with TRBD1. The DNA of the CDR3 is TGCAGCCCCCACGGCAGGGGGGAGGACTCTGGAAACACCATATATTTT. It encodes CSPHGRGEDSGNTIYF.